This TCR beta chain was sequenced for a study of CD8 T cells in ankylosing spondylitis. General observations from the study: Clones linked to the disease showed a CD8+ phenotype. They occurred at relatively low frequencies in peripheral blood. Significant enrichment of disease-linked clones was reportedly seen in matched ankylosing spondylitis synovial fluid. A motif in TCR beta, a set of roughly eight highly homologous variants, appeared characteristic of ankylosing spondylitis blood.

Germline loops: CDR1 ENHRY, CDR2 SYGVKD. The CDR3 contains 13 residues. The ends were cut back, 4 bases at V and 5 bases at J, with 8 bases in the middle. Making use of molecular barcodes, quantitative 5'-RACE generated TCR beta libraries. TCRdb passed the 5' RACE reads through MiXCR, listing each CDR3 protein once. The sample consists of approximately 520,000 distinct CDR3 sequences, 5.3% of them appearing once. This clonotype was seen repeatedly, ten times or more. Its antigen is not identified. The sequenced material came from blood, either unsorted or a sorted T cell fraction (not recorded which). This clonotype was sampled from a male donor with ankylosing spondylitis. The chain recombines TRBV10-3 with TRBJ2-2, with TRBD2 as a possible D gene (6 bases). CDR3 DNA: TGTGCCATCAGTGGTGGGGGGACCGGGGAGCTGTTTTTT. Translated: CAISGGGTGELFF.